This T cell receptor beta chain was captured by sequencing in a study of CD8 T cells in ankylosing spondylitis. Overall study results and limits: Clones that were linked to disease were CD8+ and were relatively rare in peripheral blood. In reactive arthritis synovial fluid and blood, some motif variants had been reported before. Ankylosing spondylitis blood appeared to be characterized by a TCR beta motif of several highly homologous variants.

TCRdb analysed the 5' RACE reads with MiXCR anew, one entry per CDR3 protein. Among about 160,000 distinct CDR3 sequences listed, approximately 20% were seen once. This clonotype has ten or more counts. The target antigen is unknown. The germline CDR1 and CDR2 sequences are MNHEY and SVGAGI. This CDR3 is built from 14 residues. The ends lost 2 bases at V and 4 bases at J; junction bases unmatched: 4. This TCR derives from a male donor with ankylosing spondylitis or in good health (not recorded which). Sequenced input: blood, either unsorted or a sorted T cell fraction (not recorded which). This chain joins TRBV6-5 and TRBJ2-5; 7 positions match TRBD2. The CDR3 protein is CASSYEGGPETQYF. The CDR3 DNA follows: TGTGCCAGCAGTTACGAGGGAGGGCCAGAGACCCAGTACTTC.